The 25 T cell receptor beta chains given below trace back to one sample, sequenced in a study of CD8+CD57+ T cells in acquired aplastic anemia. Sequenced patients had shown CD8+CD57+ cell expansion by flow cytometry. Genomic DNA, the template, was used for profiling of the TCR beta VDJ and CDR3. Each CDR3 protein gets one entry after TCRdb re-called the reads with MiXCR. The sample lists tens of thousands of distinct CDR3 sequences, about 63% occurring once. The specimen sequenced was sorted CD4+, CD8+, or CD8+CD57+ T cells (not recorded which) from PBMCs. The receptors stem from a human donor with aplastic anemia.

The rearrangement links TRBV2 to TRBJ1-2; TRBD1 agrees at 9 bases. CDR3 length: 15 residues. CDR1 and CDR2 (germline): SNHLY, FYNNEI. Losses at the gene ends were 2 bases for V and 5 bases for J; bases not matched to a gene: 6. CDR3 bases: TGTGCCAGCAGTGAACCGTCGGGACAGGGATATGGCTACACCTTC. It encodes CASSEPSGQGYGYTF. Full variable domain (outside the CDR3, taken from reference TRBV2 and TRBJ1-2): EPEVTQTPSHQVTQMGQEVILRCVPISNHLYFYWYRQILGQKVEFLVSFYNNEISEKSEIFDDQFSVERPDGSNFTLKIRSTKLEDSAMYFCASSEPSGQGYGYTFGSGTRLTVV.

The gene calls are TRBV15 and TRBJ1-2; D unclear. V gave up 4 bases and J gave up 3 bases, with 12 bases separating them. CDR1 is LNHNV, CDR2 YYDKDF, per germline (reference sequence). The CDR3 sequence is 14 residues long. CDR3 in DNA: TGTGCCACCAGCACTGGCAGGCCCTACTATGGCTACACCTTC. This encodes CATSTGRPYYGYTF.

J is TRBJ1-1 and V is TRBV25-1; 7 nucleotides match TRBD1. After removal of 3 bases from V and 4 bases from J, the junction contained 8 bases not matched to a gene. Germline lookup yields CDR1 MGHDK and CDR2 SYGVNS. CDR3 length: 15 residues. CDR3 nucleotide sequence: TGTGCCAGCAGTGACGACAGGGCGACGGGCACTGAAGCTTTCTTT. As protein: CASSDDRATGTEAFF.

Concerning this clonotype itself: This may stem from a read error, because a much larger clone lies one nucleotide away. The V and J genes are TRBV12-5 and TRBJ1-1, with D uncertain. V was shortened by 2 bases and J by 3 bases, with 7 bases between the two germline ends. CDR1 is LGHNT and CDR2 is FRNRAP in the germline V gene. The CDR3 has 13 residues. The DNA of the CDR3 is TGTGCTAGTGGTTTGACAGTGGACACTGAAGCTTTCTTT. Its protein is CASGLTVDTEAFF.

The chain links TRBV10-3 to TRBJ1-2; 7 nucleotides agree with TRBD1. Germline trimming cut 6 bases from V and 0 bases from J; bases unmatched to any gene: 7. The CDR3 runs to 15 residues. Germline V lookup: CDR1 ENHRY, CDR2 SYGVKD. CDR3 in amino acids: CAISDREGANYGYTF. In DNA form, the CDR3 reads TGTGCCATCAGCGACAGGGAGGGAGCTAACTATGGCTACACCTTC.

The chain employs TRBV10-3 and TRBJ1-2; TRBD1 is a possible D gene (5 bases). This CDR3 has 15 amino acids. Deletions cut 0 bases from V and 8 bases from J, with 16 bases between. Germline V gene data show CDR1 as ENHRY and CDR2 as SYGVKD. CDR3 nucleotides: TGTGCCATCAGTGAGTCGCGGGGGGGATGGGGAGGCTACACCTTC. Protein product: CAISESRGGWGGYTF.

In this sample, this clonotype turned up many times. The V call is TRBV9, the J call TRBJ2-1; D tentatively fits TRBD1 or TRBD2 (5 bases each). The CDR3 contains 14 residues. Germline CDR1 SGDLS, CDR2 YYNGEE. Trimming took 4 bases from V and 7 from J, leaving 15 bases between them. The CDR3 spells CASSSGTPRNEQFF. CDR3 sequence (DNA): TGTGCCAGCAGCTCCGGGACGCCCCGGAATGAGCAGTTCTTC. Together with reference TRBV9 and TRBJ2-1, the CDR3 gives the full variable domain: DSGVTQTPKHLITATGQRVTLRCSPRSGDLSVYWYQQSLDQGLQFLIQYYNGEERAKGNILERFSAQQFPDLHSELNLSSLELGDSALYFCASSSGTPRNEQFFGPGTRLTVL.

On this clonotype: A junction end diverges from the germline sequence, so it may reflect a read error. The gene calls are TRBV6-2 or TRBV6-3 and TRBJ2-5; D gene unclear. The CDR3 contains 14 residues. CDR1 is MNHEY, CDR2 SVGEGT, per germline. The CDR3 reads CASSLLVSEETQYF. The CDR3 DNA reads TGTGCCAGCAGTCTTCTAGTGTCTGAAGAGACACAGTACTTC.

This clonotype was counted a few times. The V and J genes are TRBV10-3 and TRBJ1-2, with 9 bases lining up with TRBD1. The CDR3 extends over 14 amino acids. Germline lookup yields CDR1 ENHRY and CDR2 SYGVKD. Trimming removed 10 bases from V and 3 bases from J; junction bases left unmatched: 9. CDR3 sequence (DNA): TGTGCCAGCTCTGAGGACAGGGGCCACTATGGCTACACCTTC. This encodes CASSEDRGHYGYTF.

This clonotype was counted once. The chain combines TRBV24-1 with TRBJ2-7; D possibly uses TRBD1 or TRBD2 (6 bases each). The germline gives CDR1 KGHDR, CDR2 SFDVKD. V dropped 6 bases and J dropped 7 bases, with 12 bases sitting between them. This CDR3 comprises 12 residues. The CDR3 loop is CATSQQGGEQYF. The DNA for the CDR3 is TGTGCCACCAGTCAACAGGGAGGAGAGCAGTACTTC.

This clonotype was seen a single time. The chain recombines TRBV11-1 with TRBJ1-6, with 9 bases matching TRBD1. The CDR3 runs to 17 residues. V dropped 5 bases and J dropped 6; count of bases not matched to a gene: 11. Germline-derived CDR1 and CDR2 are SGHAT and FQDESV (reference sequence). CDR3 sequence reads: CASSEAPGQGGNSPLHF. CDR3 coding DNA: TGTGCCAGCAGCGAGGCCCCGGGACAGGGAGGTAATTCACCCCTCCACTTT.

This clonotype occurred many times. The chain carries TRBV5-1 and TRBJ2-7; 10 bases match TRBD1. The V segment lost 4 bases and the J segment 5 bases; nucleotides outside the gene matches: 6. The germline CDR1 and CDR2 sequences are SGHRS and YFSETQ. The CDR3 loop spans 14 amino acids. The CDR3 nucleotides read TGCGCCAGCAGCCCGGGACAGGGGTTGCACGAGCAGTACTTC. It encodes CASSPGQGLHEQYF.

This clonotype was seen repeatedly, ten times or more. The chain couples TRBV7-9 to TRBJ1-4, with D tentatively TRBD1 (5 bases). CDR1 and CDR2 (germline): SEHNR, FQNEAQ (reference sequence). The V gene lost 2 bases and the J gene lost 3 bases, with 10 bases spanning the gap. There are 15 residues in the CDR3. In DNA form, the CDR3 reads TGTGCCAGCAGCTTATCGTGGGGGGCTAATGAAAAACTGTTTTTT. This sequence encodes CASSLSWGANEKLFF.

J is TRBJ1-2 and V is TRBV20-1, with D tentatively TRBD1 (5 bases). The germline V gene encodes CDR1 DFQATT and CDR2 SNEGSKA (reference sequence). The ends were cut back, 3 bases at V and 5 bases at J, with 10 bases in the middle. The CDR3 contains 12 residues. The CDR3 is CSASQRTYGYTF. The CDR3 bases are TGCAGTGCTAGTCAGCGGACATATGGCTACACCTTC.

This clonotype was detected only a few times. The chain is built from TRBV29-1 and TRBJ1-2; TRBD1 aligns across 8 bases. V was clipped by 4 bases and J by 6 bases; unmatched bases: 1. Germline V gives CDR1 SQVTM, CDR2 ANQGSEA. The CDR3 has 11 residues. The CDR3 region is CSVAGGDGYTF. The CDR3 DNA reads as TGCAGCGTTGCAGGGGGCGATGGCTACACCTTC. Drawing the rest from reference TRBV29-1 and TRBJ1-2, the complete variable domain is SAVISQKPSRDICQRGTSLTIQCQVDSQVTMMFWYRQQPGQSLTLIATANQGSEATYESGFVIDKFPISRPNLTFSTLTVSNMSPEDSSIYLCSVAGGDGYTFGSGTRLTVV.

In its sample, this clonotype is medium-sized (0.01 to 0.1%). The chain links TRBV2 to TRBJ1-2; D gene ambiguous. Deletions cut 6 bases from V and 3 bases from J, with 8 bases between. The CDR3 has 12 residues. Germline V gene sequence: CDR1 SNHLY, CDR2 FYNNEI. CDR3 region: CASRTSHYGYTF. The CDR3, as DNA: TGTGCCAGCAGGACATCCCACTATGGCTACACCTTC.

The CDR3: CATSDLASNQPQYF. The CDR3 DNA is TGTGCCACCAGTGATTTAGCCAGCAATCAGCCCCAGTATTTT. The chain links TRBV24-1 to TRBJ1-5; no reliable D call. The J call is doubtful: the DNA matches TRBJ2-3 better. This CDR3 has 14 residues. Germline lookup yields CDR1 KGHDR and CDR2 SFDVKD.

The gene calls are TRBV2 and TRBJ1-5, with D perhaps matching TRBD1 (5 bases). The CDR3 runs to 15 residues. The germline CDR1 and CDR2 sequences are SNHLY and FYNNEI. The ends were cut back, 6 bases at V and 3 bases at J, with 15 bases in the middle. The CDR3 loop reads CASRRQSPLNQPQHF. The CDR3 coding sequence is TGTGCCAGCAGAAGACAGAGCCCCCTCAATCAGCCCCAGCATTTT.

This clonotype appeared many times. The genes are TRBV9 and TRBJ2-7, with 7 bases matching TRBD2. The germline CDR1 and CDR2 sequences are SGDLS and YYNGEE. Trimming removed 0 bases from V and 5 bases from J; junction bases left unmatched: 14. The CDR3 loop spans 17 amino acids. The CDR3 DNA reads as TGTGCCAGCAGCGTAGAGGGAGGGAGGGCAGGTCGGGACGAGCAGTACTTC. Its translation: CASSVEGGRAGRDEQYF.

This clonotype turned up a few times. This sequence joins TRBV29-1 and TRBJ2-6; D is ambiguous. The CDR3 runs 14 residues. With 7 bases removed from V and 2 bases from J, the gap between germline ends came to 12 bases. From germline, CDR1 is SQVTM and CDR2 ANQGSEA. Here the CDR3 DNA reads TGCAGCGGGTTGGGTGGTGCTGGGGCCAACGTCCTGACTTTC. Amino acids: CSGLGGAGANVLTF. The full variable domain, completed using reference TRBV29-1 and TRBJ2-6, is SAVISQKPSRDICQRGTSLTIQCQVDSQVTMMFWYRQQPGQSLTLIATANQGSEATYESGFVIDKFPISRPNLTFSTLTVSNMSPEDSSIYLCSGLGGAGANVLTFGAGSRLTVL.

The CDR3 bases are TGTGCCACCCGGGGACAGAGCTCCTACGAGCAGTACTTC. Its protein product is CATRGQSSYEQYF. The rearrangement joins TRBV19 to TRBJ2-7, with 7 bases fitting TRBD1. Germline lookup yields CDR1 LNHDA and CDR2 SQIVND (reference sequence). The CDR3 is made up of 13 amino acids. V dropped 10 bases and J dropped 0; count of bases not matched to a gene: 6.

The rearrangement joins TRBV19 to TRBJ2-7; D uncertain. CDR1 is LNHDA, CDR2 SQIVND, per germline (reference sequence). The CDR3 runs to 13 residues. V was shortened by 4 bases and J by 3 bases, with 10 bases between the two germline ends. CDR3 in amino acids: CASSTPSLYEQYF. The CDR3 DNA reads TGTGCCAGTAGTACCCCGAGCCTCTACGAGCAGTACTTC.

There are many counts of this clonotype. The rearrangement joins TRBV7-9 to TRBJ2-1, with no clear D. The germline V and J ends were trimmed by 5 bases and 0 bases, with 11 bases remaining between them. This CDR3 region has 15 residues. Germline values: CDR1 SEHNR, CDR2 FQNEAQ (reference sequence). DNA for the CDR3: TGTGCCAGCAGCCGGACCCACAGCTCCTACAATGAGCAGTTCTTC. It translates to CASSRTHSSYNEQFF. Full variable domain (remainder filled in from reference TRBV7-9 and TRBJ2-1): DTGVSQNPRHKITKRGQNVTFRCDPISEHNRLYWYRQTLGQGPEFLTYFQNEAQLEKSRLLSDRFSAERPKGSFSTLEIQRTEQGDSAMYLCASSRTHSSYNEQFFGPGTRLTVL.

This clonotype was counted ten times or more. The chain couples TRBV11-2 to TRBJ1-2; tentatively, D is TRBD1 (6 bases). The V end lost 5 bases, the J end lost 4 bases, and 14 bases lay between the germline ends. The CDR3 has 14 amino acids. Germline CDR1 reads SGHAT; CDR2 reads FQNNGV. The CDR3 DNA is TGTGCCAGCAGCCCCTCACAAGGGGGCTATGGCTACACCTTC. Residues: CASSPSQGGYGYTF.

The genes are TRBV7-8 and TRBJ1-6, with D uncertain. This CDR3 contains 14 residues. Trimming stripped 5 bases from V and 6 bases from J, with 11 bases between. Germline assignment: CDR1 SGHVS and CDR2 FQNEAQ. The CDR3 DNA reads TGTGCCAGCAGCCAAGCAGGACCTAATTCACCCCTCCACTTT. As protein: CASSQAGPNSPLHF.